The 21 T cell receptor beta chains in this list originate from one sample, sequenced in a study of CD8+ T cells in alopecia areata (dated by TCRdb to 2017 to 2018). The library was obtained by the immunoSEQ multiplex PCR assay. RNA was extracted from all samples and reverse transcribed into cDNA, which served as template for TCR sequencing. TCRdb mirrors the immuneACCESS table, restricted to in-frame sequences. Some clones are absent from its copies; in checked studies, under half trace to an unresolved V gene, and the reason for the others is unknown. The table for this sample lists around 110,000 clones, none of them counted only once. Jointly, the top ten make up roughly a fifth of the sample. Source material: lesional skin. These receptors originate from a C3H/HeJ mouse with alopecia areata. This line of mice carries MHC haplotype H2-k.

The sample holds a few counts of this clone. Genes and germline are mouse. The read stops 4 residues short of the end of the CDR3; the missing end is completed from the germline J gene. The chain has TRBV17 and TRBJ2-5; 8 positions agree with TRBD2. Germline loops: CDR1 MNHDT, CDR2 YYDKIL. The CDR3 is 15 amino acids. This CDR3 is CASSRDWGDGDTQYF. The CDR3 bases that were read are TGTGCTAGCAGTAGAGACTGGGGGGATGGGGAC. Using reference TRBV17 and TRBJ2-5 for the parts outside the CDR3, the full variable domain is DTTVKQNPRYKLARVGKPVNLICSQTMNHDTMYWYQKKPNQAPKLLLFYYDKILNREADTFEKFQSSRPNNSFCSLYIGSAGLEYSAMYLCASSRDWGDGDTQYFGPGTRLLVL.

In the case of this clone: The listed genes are named as in mouse. The CDR3 goes on 4 residues after the read ends, and that part is filled in from the germline J gene. The V call is TRBV19, the J call TRBJ1-2, with D hard to call. This CDR3 is 15 amino acids long. The V end lost 4 bases, the J end lost 0 bases, and 13 bases lay between the germline ends. CDR1 is FNHDT and CDR2 is SITEND in the germline V gene (reference sequence). CDR3 DNA (partial): TGTGCCAGCAGTCCCTCAGGCCCTGCAAACTCC. It translates to CASSPSGPANS. In full, the CDR3 reads CASSPSGPANSDYTF.

Regarding this clone: Here the gene names and germline are mouse. The CDR3 end falls 4 residues outside the read, so it is completed with the germline J gene. The rearrangement joins TRBV13-1 to TRBJ1-2, with 10 nucleotides matching TRBD1. The CDR3 is 15 residues long. Germline CDR1 reads NSHNY; CDR2 reads SYGAGN. V was clipped by 1 base and J by 2 bases; unmatched bases: 2. The covered CDR3 bases are TGTGCCAGCAGTGATAGGGGACAGGGGAACTCC. Amino acid sequence: CASSDRGQGNS. The whole CDR3 protein reads CASSDRGQGNSDYTF.

Comment on this clone: These gene names are mouse names. The read ends 4 residues before the CDR3 terminus; that terminus is restored from the germline J gene. The rearrangement joins TRBV16 to TRBJ2-3, with TRBD1 identical over 8 bases. Germline CDR1 and CDR2: SGHSA and FRNQAP. The J segment lost 1 base and the V segment lost 5 bases, leaving 5 bases of the junction unmatched. The CDR3 contains 15 residues. The CDR3 DNA, read in part, is TGTGCAAGCAGCCCCACAGGGGGAGGTGCAGAA. Translated, it gives CASSPTGGGAE. Given in full, the CDR3 is CASSPTGGGAETLYF.

Regarding this clone: Gene names denote mouse genes. With the read ending 4 residues before the CDR3 end, the germline J gene is used to fill in that end. The V call is TRBV1, the J call TRBJ1-4; 7 bases map to TRBD1. This CDR3 comprises 16 residues. Germline V CDR1 and CDR2: NSQYPW, LRSPGD (reference sequence). The trim removed 1 base at V and 1 base at J, leaving 3 bases unmatched. The CDR3 is CTCSAGDSSSNERLFF. Incomplete CDR3 DNA: TGCACCTGCAGTGCAGGGGACAGTTCTTCCAACGAA.

This clone was detected a few times. Gene names denote mouse genes. The sequence runs out 4 residues before the end of the CDR3; the remainder is reconstructed from the germline J gene. V usage is TRBV19 and J usage is TRBJ1-1, with D possibly TRBD1 on 6 matching bases. CDR1 is FNHDT and CDR2 is SITEND in the germline V gene (reference sequence). Trimming removed 4 bases at V and 1 base at J, with 11 bases between. The CDR3 contains 14 residues. The CDR3 spells CASSHREGNTEVFF. Partial CDR3 DNA: TGTGCCAGCAGTCACAGGGAAGGGAACACA.

On this clone: Germline and genes: mouse. Read coverage stops 4 residues before the CDR3 terminus; the germline J gene supplies the remainder. V is TRBV13-1 and J is TRBJ2-3, with TRBD1 as a possible D gene (6 bases). This CDR3 is 15 amino acids long. V lost 3 bases and J lost 0, with 11 bases in between. Germline assignment: CDR1 NSHNY and CDR2 SYGAGN. The part of the CDR3 DNA that was read is TGTGCCAGCAGTGGGACAGCCACTAGTGCAGAA. Amino acid sequence: CASSGTATSAE. The CDR3 reads in full as CASSGTATSAETLYF.

Concerning this clone: Germline and genes: mouse. From the germline J gene comes the end of the CDR3, since the read stops 4 residues before it. The rearrangement uses TRBV17 and TRBJ2-1; possible D gene TRBD2, 6 bases. In germline, CDR1 is MNHDT, CDR2 YYDKIL. The CDR3 runs 15 residues. Partial CDR3 DNA: TGTGCTAGCAGTAGAGGGACTGTACCTTGGGCT. It encodes CASSRGTVPWA. The CDR3 in its entirety is CASSRGTVPWAEQFF.

Comment on this clone: Mouse gene names apply. The CDR3 reads CASSEGTGALNSDYTF. CDR3 DNA (partial): TGTGCCAGCAGTGAAGGGACAGGGGCCCTAAACTCC. The chain joins TRBV13-3 to TRBJ1-2; 10 bases fit TRBD1. The read stops 4 residues short of the end of the CDR3; the missing end is completed from the germline J gene. V trimming: 2 bases; J trimming: 1 base; junction bases outside the gene matches: 5. Per germline, CDR1 NNHDY and CDR2 SYVADS. The CDR3 totals 16 residues.

The table lists this clone with a few counts. Gene names and germline refer to mouse. The missing CDR3 end, 4 residues past where the read stops, is filled in from the germline J gene. The rearrangement uses TRBV13-3 and TRBJ2-7; TRBD2 matches 8 bases. The CDR3 is made up of 13 amino acids. V gave up 7 bases and J gave up 2 bases; unmatched junction bases: 5. Germline V CDR1 and CDR2: NNHDY, SYVADS. The CDR3: CASGGARTYEQYF. The sequenced part of the CDR3 DNA is TGTGCCAGCGGGGGGGCCCGAACCTAT.

Remarks on this clone: These gene names are mouse names. With the read ending 4 residues before the CDR3 end, the germline J gene is used to fill in that end. The sample contains more than one DNA sequence encoding this CDR3. This chain links TRBV1 with TRBJ2-3, with D perhaps assigned TRBD1 or TRBD2 (6 bases each). V lost 1 base and J lost 1, with 9 bases in between. The CDR3 length is 15 residues. Germline loops: CDR1 NSQYPW, CDR2 LRSPGD (reference sequence). Incomplete CDR3 DNA: TGCACCTGCAGTGCAGGGGGGCGTGGTGCAGAA. Encoded protein: CTCSAGGRGAE. In full, the CDR3 is CTCSAGGRGAETLYF. The variable domain in full, completed from reference TRBV1 and TRBJ2-3, reads VTLLEQNPRWRLVPRGQAVNLRCILKNSQYPWMSWYQQDLQKQLQWLFTLRSPGDKEVKSLPGADYLATRVTDTELRLQVANMSQGRTLYCTCSAGGRGAETLYFGSGTRLTVL.

Only a few counts were recorded for this clone. Here the gene names and germline are mouse. The CDR3 extends 4 residues past the end of the read, so its final part is completed from the germline J gene. This chain uses TRBV12-2 with TRBJ2-5, with 10 bases lining up with TRBD2. V lost 4 bases, J lost 1 base, and 7 bases stayed unmatched. CDR1 SGHLS and CDR2 HYDKME come from the germline V gene. This CDR3 region has 16 residues. The chain's CDR3 is CASSLGTGDHQDTQYF. CDR3 bases read: TGTGCCAGCTCGCTCGGGACTGGGGATCACCAAGAC. Full variable domain (outside the CDR3, taken from reference TRBV12-2 and TRBJ2-5): NSGVVQSPRYIIKGKGERSILKCIPISGHLSVAWYQQTQGQELKFFIQHYDKMERDKGNLPSRFSVQQFDDYHSEMNMSALELEDSAVYFCASSLGTGDHQDTQYFGPGTRLLVL.

On this clone itself: TCRdb's protein does not match the DNA translation at residue 12; the protein provided is translated from the DNA. Genes and germline come from the mouse. The read ends 3 residues early relative to the CDR3; the germline J gene fills the gap. The chain joins TRBV13-2 to TRBJ1-3, with TRBD1 identical over 10 bases. CDR3 length: 15 residues. CDR1 NNHNN and CDR2 SYGAGS come from the germline V gene (reference sequence). J gave up 5 bases and V 2 bases, and 4 bases lay outside the gene matches. The CDR3 spells CASGETGGRRNTLYF. The CDR3 DNA, read in part, is TGTGCCAGCGGTGAGACAGGGGGCAGGAGAAATACG.

This clone was counted a few times. Germline and genes here are mouse. The missing CDR3 end, 4 residues past where the read stops, is filled in from the germline J gene. V gene TRBV13-1 combines with J gene TRBJ1-2, with 10 nucleotides matching TRBD1. CDR1 and CDR2 (germline): NSHNY, SYGAGN. The CDR3 is made up of 13 amino acids. CDR3 DNA, as far as it was read: TGTGCCAGCAGTTACGGGACAGGGGAC. Translated, it gives CASSYGTGD. The full-length CDR3 reads as CASSYGTGDDYTF.

Only a few counts were recorded for this clone. Gene names and germline refer to mouse. CDR3 DNA, as far as it was read: TGTGCCAGCGGTGATGCAGCAGGGGACACA. It is translated as CASGDAAGDT. The whole CDR3 protein is CASGDAAGDTEVFF. The chain is built from TRBV13-2 and TRBJ1-1; a weak D match, TRBD1 (6 bases). The read terminates 4 residues ahead of where the CDR3 ends, so the germline J gene completes it. Looked up from germline, CDR1 is NNHNN and CDR2 is SYGAGS (reference sequence). The CDR3 covers 14 residues. V lost 0 bases and J lost 3, with 9 bases in between.

This clone was observed a few times. Mouse gene names apply. The CDR3 extends 4 residues past the end of the read, so its final part is completed from the germline J gene. V usage is TRBV13-1 and J usage is TRBJ2-2, with D perhaps matching TRBD2 (5 bases). V lost 5 bases and J lost 0, with 8 bases in between. CDR3 length equals 14 residues. Germline CDR1 is NSHNY and CDR2 is SYGAGN. The CDR3 loop is CASSPGSNTGQLYF. The sequenced CDR3 bases are TGTGCCAGCAGCCCTGGGTCAAACACCGGG.

This clone was detected only a few times. Gene names are the mouse ones. CDR3: CTCSAEDRGGDTQYF. The CDR3 bases that were read are TGCACCTGCAGTGCAGAAGACAGGGGGGGGGAC. This chain links TRBV1 with TRBJ2-5, with 9 bases lining up with TRBD1. The CDR3 goes on 4 residues after the read ends, and that part is filled in from the germline J gene. CDR1 and CDR2 from the germline V gene are NSQYPW and LRSPGD (reference sequence). CDR3 length: 15 residues.

A note on this clone: Gene names are the mouse ones. Read sequence stops 4 residues before the CDR3 end, and the germline J gene provides the missing end. This chain links TRBV1 with TRBJ2-1, with D perhaps TRBD2 (5 bases). The CDR3 is 13 amino acids. CDR1 and CDR2 from the germline V gene are NSQYPW and LRSPGD (reference sequence). Trimming removed 6 bases at V and 1 base at J, with 7 bases between. This CDR3 is CTCRRLNYAEQFF. The sequenced CDR3 bases are TGCACCTGCAGGAGACTGAACTATGCT.

This clone has more than one count but fewer than ten. The genes are named according to mouse. The read ends 4 residues early relative to the CDR3; the germline J gene fills the gap. The rearrangement links TRBV19 to TRBJ2-1, with TRBD2 matching 8 bases. Germline lookup yields CDR1 FNHDT and CDR2 SITEND (reference sequence). The CDR3 totals 16 residues. V was clipped by 2 bases and J by 4 bases; unmatched bases: 8. This CDR3 is CASSIPGGTGYAEQFF. CDR3 DNA, as far as it was read: TGTGCCAGCAGTATCCCTGGGGGGACGGGTTATGCT.

This clone showed up many times. Gene labels here are mouse ones. The read terminates 4 residues before the CDR3 end, so the remaining end is supplied by the germline J gene. The rearrangement links TRBV13-3 to TRBJ2-1, with 11 bases aligning to TRBD1. The germline gives CDR1 NNHDY, CDR2 SYVADS. The CDR3 length is 19 residues. With 0 bases clipped from V and 0 bases from J, the junction kept 8 bases outside the gene matches. The CDR3 bases that were read are TGTGCCAGCAGTGATGCACAGGACAGGGGGCGGGTTAACTATGCT. Protein: CASSDAQDRGRVNYA. The complete CDR3 protein is CASSDAQDRGRVNYAEQFF.

This clone was found a few times. Gene names are the mouse ones. CDR3 DNA, as far as it was read: TGTGCCAGCAGTGATGGACAGGGAACCAACGAA. Protein sequence: CASSDGQGTNE. The full CDR3 protein is CASSDGQGTNERLFF. The chain uses TRBV13-1 and TRBJ1-4, with 7 bases fitting TRBD1. The read falls 4 residues short of the CDR3 end, and the missing part is taken from the germline J gene. Germline loops: CDR1 NSHNY, CDR2 SYGAGN. The CDR3 length is 15 residues. V lost 0 bases and J lost 3; bases outside the gene matches: 2. The full variable domain, completed using reference TRBV13-1 and TRBJ1-4, is EAAVTQSPRNKVTVTGGNVTLSCRQTNSHNYMYWYRQDTGHGLRLIHYSYGAGNLRIGDVPDGYKATRTTQEDFFLLLELASPSQTSLYFCASSDGQGTNERLFFGHGTKLSVL.